Here is one T cell receptor (beta chain) with its context. It lacks a known antigen. No per-base quality is available; no much larger clone lies one base away. The CDR3 regions of human TCRbeta chains were analyzed by immunosequencing. As for the original processing: Repertoire TCRs were checked for matches against a reference library of SARS-CoV-2-specific TCRs that had been generated using the MIRA antigen-specificity platform. Breadth was defined as the fraction of unique TCRs that were SARS-CoV-2-associated, and depth was defined as the fraction of total T cells that were SARS-CoV-2-associated. Each spike-specific TCR was assigned to its reactive spike region and to a CD4 or CD8 class using the MIRA data. Log10-transformed breadth and depth values were compared by one-way ANOVA with Sidak's multiple comparisons tests. In TCRdb, the immuneACCESS table is reduced to in-frame sequences with V and J assigned. These tables do not hold every clone; where another copy was compared, an unresolved V gene accounts for under half, and the others remain unexplained. The V and J calls and the clone size are those of that table, but D and trimming were determined from the DNA. The sample table shows roughly 120,000 clones, and around 88% are seen once. The ten largest make up about 6.8% of the sample.

Cut back by 0 bases and 5 bases, the V and J ends lie 10 bases apart. The CDR3, cysteine through phenylalanine, is 14 amino acids long. Only CDR3 DNA remains: 42 bases, in frame from the first base. Via the germline V gene, CDR1 is SGHNT and CDR2 YENEEA. These data are taken from a study of T cell responses to AZD1222 COVID-19 vaccine (dated by TCRdb to 2020 to 2023). With respect to the entire study: A total of around 240 trial participants underwent TCR sequencing, of whom 207 received two doses of AZD1222 and some 26 received two doses of the MenACWY control vaccine. Enrollment into the trials was organized by age into subgroups of 18-55, 56-69 and 70-plus years, and those subgroups contained approximately 160, 26 and 62 TCR-sequenced participants, respectively.

General conclusions and limits of the study: The vaccine-associated CD4 TCRs covered the entire spike protein, and the dominant responses fell in regions 160-218 and 743-854. Only five to seven AZD1222 recipients were SARS-CoV-2 seropositive at baseline, limiting conclusions about previously exposed vaccinees. Reportedly, close to half of the unique spike-specific TCRs recognized epitopes lying outside the regions that are mutated in the B.1.351 and B.1.1.7 variants. Participants were mostly white British and included more females than males, and it was suggested by the authors that clonal diversity may have been underestimated. A significant rise in spike-specific TCR breadth and depth was observed after two AZD1222 doses relative to day 0 and relative to MenACWY recipients. No day 14 peak-response samples were available, so repertoires were characterized only after the peak T cell response. In the small 56-69-year group, the increase in depth fell short of significance, most likely because of low power.

This specimen's time point label, interpreted: about 28 days (+/-7) after the second vaccine dose. AZD1222 recipients given second doses at about 4 weeks or at about 12 weeks were pooled, since spike-specific TCR depth and breadth were not found to differ between the two schedules. Vaccinee samples were obtained from the UK trials COV001 and COV002, which included a single-blind randomized controlled phase 2/3 trial of AZD1222 (ChAdOx1 nCoV-19) in healthy adults. For TCRbeta chain sequencing, PBMC samples from trial participants were taken at day 0 and at day 28 after the second dose. The sequencing used peripheral blood, collected 28 days after the second AZD1222 dose. This receptor chain uses TRBV11-3 and TRBJ1-1; TRBD1 is possibly the D segment (5 matching bases). The sequence came from an adult who received the AZD1222 COVID-19 vaccine. The CDR3 protein is CASSLDGQGTEAFF. The nucleotides read TGTGCCAGCAGCTTAGACGGTCAGGGAACTGAAGCTTTCTTT.